This T cell receptor beta chain was observed in a study of blood T cells in healthy people across ages. Ten or more counts support this clonotype. This CDR3 has 12 amino acids. Germline V gene data show CDR1 as SQVTM and CDR2 as ANQGSEA. V shed 3 bases and J shed 1 base, with 5 bases lying between them. Extractions gave at least 5.5 micrograms of total RNA per sample. For the second PCR, which ran for about 6 to 11 cycles, a sample-barcoded 5' primer and a J-beta primer mix were used. TCRdb reprocessed the 5' RACE reads via MiXCR and lists one record per CDR3 protein. Seen here are hundreds of thousands of distinct CDR3 sequences, under 65% observed once, and the top ten hold approximately 12%.

The rearrangement links TRBV29-1 to TRBJ2-3; D is undetermined. The origin of this receptor is a woman of 80 years or more in good health. Sequencing was done on a sample of blood. The CDR3 nucleotides read TGCAGCGTTGAGAGCGGCACAGATACGCAGTATTTT. Its translation: CSVESGTDTQYF.